This TCR beta chain came from a study of T-cell memory formation after mild COVID-19. Study details: The TCR clusters were mostly specific to one donor.

Worth noting for this clonotype: The target antigen is unknown.

Overall study results and limits: CD4+ clones that contracted lay mainly in CM and EM; CD8+ ones lay in EMRA. Pre-infection memory contained some responding clones, which suggested that cross-reactive memory had joined.

5'RACE primed at constant segments yielded TCR alpha and TCR beta cDNA libraries bearing sample barcodes and UMIs. A single record per CDR3 protein comes from TCRdb applying MiXCR to the 5' RACE reads. The sample records 200,000 or so distinct CDR3 sequences, about 18% being singletons. Germline trimming cut 2 bases from V and 7 bases from J; bases unmatched to any gene: 5. The CDR3 loop spans 14 amino acids. Germline V lookup: CDR1 SGHRS, CDR2 YFSETQ. The rearrangement links TRBV5-1 to TRBJ2-2; 7 nucleotides agree with TRBD1. The sample comprised PBMCs or a T cell subset sorted from them (not recorded which). The origin of this receptor is an adult woman who had mild COVID-19 (a few samples of this study predate the infection). Cell type and time point are not known. The CDR3, as DNA: TGCGCCAGCAGCTTCAAGGGGGCGGACGGGGAGCTGTTTTTT. Protein: CASSFKGADGELFF.